This T cell receptor (beta chain) was observed in a study of cytomegalovirus exposure and HLA in healthy donors. Study-level findings and limits: Later on, analysis showed that most CMV-associated TCR beta chains appeared to be HLA-restricted.

This clone appeared a few times. Its antigen is unidentified. V was clipped by 10 bases and J by 2 bases, with 6 bases between them. The CDR3 contains 12 residues. CDR1 is LNHDA, CDR2 SQIVND, per germline (reference sequence). This PCR relied on a set of 60 Vbeta primers and 13 Jbeta primers. Using immunoSEQ multiplex PCR, the repertoire was profiled, and TCRdb retains in-frame clones only, with some absent. The sample has around 190,000 clones; around 82% are singletons. The TCR was taken from a woman in her 30s in good health and CMV-seropositive. Sequencing used PBMCs. The V gene is TRBV19, the J gene TRBJ2-6, with D hard to call. This chain's CDR3 is CATSPGANVLTF. The CDR3 DNA follows: TGTGCCACGAGCCCTGGGGCCAACGTCCTGACTTTC.